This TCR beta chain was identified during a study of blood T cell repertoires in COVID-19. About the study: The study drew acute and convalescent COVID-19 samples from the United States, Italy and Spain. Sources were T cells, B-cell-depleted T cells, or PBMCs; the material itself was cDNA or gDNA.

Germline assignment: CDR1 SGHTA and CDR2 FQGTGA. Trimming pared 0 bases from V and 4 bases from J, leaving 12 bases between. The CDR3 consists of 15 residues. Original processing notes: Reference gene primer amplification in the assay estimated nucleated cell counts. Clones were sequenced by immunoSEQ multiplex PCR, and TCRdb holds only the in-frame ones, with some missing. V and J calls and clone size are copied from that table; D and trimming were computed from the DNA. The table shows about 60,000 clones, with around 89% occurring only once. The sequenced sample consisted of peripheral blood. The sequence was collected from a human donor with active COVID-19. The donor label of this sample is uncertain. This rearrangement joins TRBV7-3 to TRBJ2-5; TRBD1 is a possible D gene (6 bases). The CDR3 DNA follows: TGTGCCAGCAGCTTAACCAACGCCAGGGGAGAGACCCAGTACTTC. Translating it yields CASSLTNARGETQYF.